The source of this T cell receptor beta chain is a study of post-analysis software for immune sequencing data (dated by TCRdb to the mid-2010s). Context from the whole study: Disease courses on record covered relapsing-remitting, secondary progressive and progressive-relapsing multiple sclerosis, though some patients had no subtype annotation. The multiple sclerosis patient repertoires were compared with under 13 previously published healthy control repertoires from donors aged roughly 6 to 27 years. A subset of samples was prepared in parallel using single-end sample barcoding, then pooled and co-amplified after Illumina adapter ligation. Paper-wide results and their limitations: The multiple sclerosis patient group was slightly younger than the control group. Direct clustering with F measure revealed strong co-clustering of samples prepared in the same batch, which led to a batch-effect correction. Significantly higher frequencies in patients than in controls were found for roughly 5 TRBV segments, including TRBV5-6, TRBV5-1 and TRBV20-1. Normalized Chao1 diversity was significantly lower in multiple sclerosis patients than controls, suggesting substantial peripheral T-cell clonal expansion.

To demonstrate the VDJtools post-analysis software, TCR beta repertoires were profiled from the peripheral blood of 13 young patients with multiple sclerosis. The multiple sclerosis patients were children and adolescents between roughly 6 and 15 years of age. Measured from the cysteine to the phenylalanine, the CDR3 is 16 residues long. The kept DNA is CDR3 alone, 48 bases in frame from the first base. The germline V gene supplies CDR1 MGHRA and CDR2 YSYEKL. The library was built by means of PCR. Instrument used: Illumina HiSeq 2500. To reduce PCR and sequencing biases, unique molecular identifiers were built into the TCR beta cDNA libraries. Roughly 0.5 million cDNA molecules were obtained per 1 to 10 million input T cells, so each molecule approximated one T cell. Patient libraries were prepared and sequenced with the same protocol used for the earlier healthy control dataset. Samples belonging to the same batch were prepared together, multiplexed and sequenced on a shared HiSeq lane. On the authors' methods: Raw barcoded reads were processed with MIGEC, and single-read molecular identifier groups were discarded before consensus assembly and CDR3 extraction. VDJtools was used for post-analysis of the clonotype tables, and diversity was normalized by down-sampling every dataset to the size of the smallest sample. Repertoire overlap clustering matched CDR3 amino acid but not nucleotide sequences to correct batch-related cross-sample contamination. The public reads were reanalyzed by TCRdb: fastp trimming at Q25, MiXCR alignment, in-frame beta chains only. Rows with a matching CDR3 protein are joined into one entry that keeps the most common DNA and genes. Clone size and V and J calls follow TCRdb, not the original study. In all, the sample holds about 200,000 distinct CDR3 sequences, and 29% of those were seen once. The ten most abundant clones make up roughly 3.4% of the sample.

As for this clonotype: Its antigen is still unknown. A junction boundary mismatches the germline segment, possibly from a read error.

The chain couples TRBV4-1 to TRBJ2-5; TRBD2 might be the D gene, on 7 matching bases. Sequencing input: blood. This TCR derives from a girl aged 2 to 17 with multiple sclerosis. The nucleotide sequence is TGCGCCGGCAGCCCCAAGTGGCGGGGGCATCAAGGGACCCAGTACTTC. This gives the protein CAGSPKWRGHQGTQYF.